What follows describes a single T cell receptor beta chain. This clonotype was observed many times. Its antigen is currently not known. No qualities accompany the bases; no much larger clone lies one base away. The sample's treatment or condition label, in plain terms: in vitro stimulation with specific CMV peptide epitopes to enrich CMV-specific T cells. The run used an Illumina HiSeq 1500. TCRdb cleaned the public reads at Q25 with fastp, built clones with MiXCR and kept in-frame beta chains. Each entry is one CDR3 protein sequence, shown with its most common DNA and genes. Present in this sample are 830,000 or so distinct CDR3 sequences, roughly 33% of which were seen just once. Around 11% of the sample is taken by the ten largest. This sample is drawn from a study of T cell repertoires in cytomegalovirus infection (dated by TCRdb to about 2019). About the investigation overall: Peptide stimulations targeted recently identified HLA-C-restricted CMV epitopes, whose presentation resists viral immunomodulation, together with well-studied HLA-B-restricted epitopes. Donor HLA type was relevant to the analysis, as public TCR beta signatures indicated carriage of CMV infection together with the matching HLA type. Results the study describes overall, beyond this receptor: In both this cohort and an independent roughly 330-donor cohort, the cumulative frequency of public TCR beta family members distinguished carriers of CMV infection plus the relevant HLA type. In the ex vivo response, HLA-C-restricted CMV-specific TCR beta clonotypes were dominant, and in two of eight donors the single most frequent clonotype came from this HLA-C-restricted group.

The CDR3 runs 14 amino acids, cysteine and phenylalanine included. The entry retains the CDR3 DNA only, 42 bases that are in frame from base 1. For CDR1 and CDR2, the germline V gene lists SGHTA and FQGNSA. Relative to germline, V is 3 bases shorter and J is 4 bases shorter, with 11 bases between their ends. This chain is built from TRBV7-2 and TRBJ2-3, and perhaps TRBD1 as D gene, on 5 matching bases. This receptor was identified in a human donor in good health (CMV status not recorded). Some clones in this sample may be carry-over from other donors' samples. Sequencing was performed on cultured CD8+ T cells from PBMCs, taken from culture after CMV antigen stimulation. The CDR3 in this case is CASSFLGVSDTQYF. The DNA sequence follows: TGTGCCAGCAGCTTTTTAGGGGTTTCAGATACGCAGTATTTT.